This T cell receptor (beta chain) was recovered during a study of PD-1 blockade in classical Hodgkin lymphoma. The V gene lost 2 bases and the J gene lost 0 bases, with 8 bases spanning the gap. CDR3 size: 15 residues. Per the germline V gene, CDR1 is SNHLY and CDR2 is FYNNEI. Worth noting for this clone: Its specificity is unknown.

Study results and limitations: Repertoires differed for reasons still undefined, possibly disease activity or prior therapy. Newly diagnosed patients were reported to start with lower TCR diversity than healthy donors.

Time point denoted: newly diagnosed, previously untreated cHL patient sample. Thawed PBMCs underwent magnetic negative selection to yield purified CD4+ T cells. Comparison samples consisted of PBMCs from newly diagnosed, untreated classical Hodgkin lymphoma. TCRdb keeps only in-frame clones here, not all; method: immunoSEQ multiplex PCR. This sample yields more than 25,000 clones, of which more than 70% are seen a single time; approximately 0.35% belongs to the top ten. The V call is TRBV2, the J call TRBJ2-4; D is unclear. Source material: CD4+ T cells from blood. The receptor was isolated from a human donor with classical Hodgkin lymphoma. CDR3 nucleotide sequence: TGTGCCAGCAGTGAAAACGAACTAGCCAAAAACATTCAGTACTTC. Translation gives CASSENELAKNIQYF.